The 6 T cell receptor beta chains below all came from one sample that was sequenced in a study of cytomegalovirus exposure and HLA in healthy donors. The PCR was carried out with 60 Vbeta primers and 13 Jbeta primers. Profiled with immunoSEQ multiplex PCR; TCRdb holds only in-frame clones, not every one. The table includes roughly 140,000 clones, 78% detected once. Sequencing input: PBMCs. The receptors shown here come from a male donor in good health and CMV-seronegative.

The CDR3 nucleotides read TGTGCCATCAGTGCTTTTCCCGGGGAAGCTTTCTTT. As protein: CAISAFPGEAFF. The V gene is TRBV10-3, the J gene TRBJ1-1; no clear D. Germline assignment: CDR1 ENHRY and CDR2 SYGVKD. CDR3 size: 12 residues. Trimming pared 4 bases from V and 8 bases from J, leaving 11 bases between.

The V call is TRBV29-1, the J call TRBJ2-3; the match to TRBD2 covers 12 bases. Germline V gives CDR1 SQVTM, CDR2 ANQGSEA. This CDR3 spans 15 amino acids. DNA for the CDR3: TGCACCACCTCGGGGACTAGCGGGAGCACAGATACGCAGTATTTT. It encodes CTTSGTSGSTDTQYF.

J is TRBJ2-1 and V is TRBV27; 13 nucleotides line up with TRBD2. CDR1 and CDR2 (germline): MNHEY, SMNVEV (reference sequence). The CDR3 extends over 20 amino acids. V lost 7 bases to trimming and J lost 0 bases; unmatched junction nucleotides: 15. This CDR3 is CASTLSPGLAGRSSYNEQFF. The CDR3 DNA is TGTGCCAGCACCCTCAGCCCGGGACTAGCGGGACGTAGCTCCTACAATGAGCAGTTCTTC.

As for this clone: An end of the junction differs from the germline gene, which may be a read error. This chain uses TRBV7-9 with TRBJ1-2; no definite D call. The CDR3 contains 12 residues. Germline V gene data show CDR1 as SEHNR and CDR2 as FQNEAQ (reference sequence). In DNA, the CDR3 is TGTTCCAGCAGCTCCCGGTACCATGGCTACACCTTC. Protein: CSSSSRYHGYTF.

The chain links TRBV30 to TRBJ1-5; 7 nucleotides line up with TRBD1. V shed 1 base and J 5 bases; nucleotides not matched to a gene: 5. CDR3 length: 14 residues. In germline, CDR1 is GTSNPN, CDR2 SVGIG (reference sequence). The CDR3 reads CAWSGGQSHQPQHF. The CDR3 DNA sequence: TGTGCCTGGAGTGGGGGACAGTCGCATCAGCCCCAGCATTTT.

This rearrangement joins TRBV7-3 to TRBJ2-7; D possibly corresponds to TRBD2 (5 bases). This CDR3 is 17 amino acids long. V lost 0 bases, J lost 6 bases, and 21 bases lay in between. The germline gives CDR1 SGHTA, CDR2 FQGTGA. CDR3 sequence reads: CASSLTNPGRGVTEQYF. CDR3 coding DNA: TGTGCCAGCAGCTTAACGAACCCGGGAAGAGGTGTTACCGAGCAGTACTTC.